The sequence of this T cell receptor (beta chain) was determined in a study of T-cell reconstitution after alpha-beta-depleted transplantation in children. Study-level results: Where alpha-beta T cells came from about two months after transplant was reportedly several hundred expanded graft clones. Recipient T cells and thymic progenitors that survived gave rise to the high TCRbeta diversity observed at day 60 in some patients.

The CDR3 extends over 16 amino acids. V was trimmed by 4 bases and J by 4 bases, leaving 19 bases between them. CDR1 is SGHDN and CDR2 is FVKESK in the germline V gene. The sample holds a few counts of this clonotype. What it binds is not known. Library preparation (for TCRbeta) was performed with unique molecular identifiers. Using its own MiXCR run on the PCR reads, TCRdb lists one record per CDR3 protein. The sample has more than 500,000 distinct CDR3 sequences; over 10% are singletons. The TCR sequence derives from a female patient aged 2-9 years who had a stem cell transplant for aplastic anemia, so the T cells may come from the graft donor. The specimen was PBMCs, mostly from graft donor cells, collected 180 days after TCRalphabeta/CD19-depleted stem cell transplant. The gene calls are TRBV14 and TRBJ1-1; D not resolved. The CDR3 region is CASSPRRSGWGTEAFF. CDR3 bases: TGTGCCAGCAGCCCTCGACGGTCCGGTTGGGGCACTGAAGCTTTCTTT.